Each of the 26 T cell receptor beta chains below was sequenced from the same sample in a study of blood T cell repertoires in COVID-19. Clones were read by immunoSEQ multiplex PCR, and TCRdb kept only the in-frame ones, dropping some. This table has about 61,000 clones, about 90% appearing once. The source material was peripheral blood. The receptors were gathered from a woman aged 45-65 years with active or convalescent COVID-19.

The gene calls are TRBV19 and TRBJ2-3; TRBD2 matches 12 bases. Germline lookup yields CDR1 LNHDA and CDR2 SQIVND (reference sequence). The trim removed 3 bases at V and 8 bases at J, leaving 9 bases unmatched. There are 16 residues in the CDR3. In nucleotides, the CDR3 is TGTGCCAGTAGTATGGGTTCGACTAGCGGGAGCGGTACGCAGTATTTT. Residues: CASSMGSTSGSGTQYF.

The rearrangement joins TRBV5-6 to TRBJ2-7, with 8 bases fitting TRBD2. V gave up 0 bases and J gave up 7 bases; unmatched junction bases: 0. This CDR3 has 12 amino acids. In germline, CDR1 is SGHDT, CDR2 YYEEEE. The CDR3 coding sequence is TGTGCCAGCAGCTTGGAGCGGGGGGAGCAGTACTTC. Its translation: CASSLERGEQYF.

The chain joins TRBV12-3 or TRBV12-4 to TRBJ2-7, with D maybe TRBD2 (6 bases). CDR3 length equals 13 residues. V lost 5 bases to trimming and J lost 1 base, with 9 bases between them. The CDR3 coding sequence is TGTGCCAGCAGTAGCCGGGGGTCCTACGAGCAGTACTTC. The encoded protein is CASSSRGSYEQYF.

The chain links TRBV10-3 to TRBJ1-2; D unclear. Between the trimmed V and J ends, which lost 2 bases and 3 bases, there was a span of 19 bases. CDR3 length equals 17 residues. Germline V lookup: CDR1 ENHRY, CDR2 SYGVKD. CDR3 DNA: TGTGCCATCAGTGAGACGGCAAGTGTAGCCATCGACTATGGCTACACCTTC. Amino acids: CAISETASVAIDYGYTF.

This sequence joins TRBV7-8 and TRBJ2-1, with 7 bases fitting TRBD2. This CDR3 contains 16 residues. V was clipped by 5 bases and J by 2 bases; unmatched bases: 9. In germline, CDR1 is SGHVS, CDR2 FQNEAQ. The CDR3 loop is CASSPNRAGTYNEQFF. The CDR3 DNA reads TGTGCCAGCAGCCCCAATCGAGCGGGAACCTACAATGAGCAGTTCTTC.

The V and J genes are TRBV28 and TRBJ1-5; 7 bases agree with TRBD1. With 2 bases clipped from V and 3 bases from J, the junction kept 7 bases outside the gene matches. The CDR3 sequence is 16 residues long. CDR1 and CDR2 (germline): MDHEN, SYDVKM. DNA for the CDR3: TGTGCCAGCAGTTTAGAGCAGGGGGTGGTCAATCAGCCCCAGCATTTT. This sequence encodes CASSLEQGVVNQPQHF. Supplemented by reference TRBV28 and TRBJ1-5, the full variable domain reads DVKVTQSSRYLVKRTGEKVFLECVQDMDHENMFWYRQDPGLGLRLIYFSYDVKMKEKGDIPEGYSVSREKKERFSLILESASTNQTSMYLCASSLEQGVVNQPQHFGDGTRLSIL.

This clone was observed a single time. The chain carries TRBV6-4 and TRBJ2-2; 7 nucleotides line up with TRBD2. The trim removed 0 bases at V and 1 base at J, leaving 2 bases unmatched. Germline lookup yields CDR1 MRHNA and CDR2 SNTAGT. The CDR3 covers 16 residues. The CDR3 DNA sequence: TGTGCCAGCAGTGACTCGCCTAGCGGGAACACCGGGGAGCTGTTTTTT. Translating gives CASSDSPSGNTGELFF.

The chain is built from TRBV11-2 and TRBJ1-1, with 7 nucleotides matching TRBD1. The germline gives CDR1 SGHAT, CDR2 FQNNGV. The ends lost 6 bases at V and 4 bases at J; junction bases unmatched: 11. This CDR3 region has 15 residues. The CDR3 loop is CASRMEPGGPTEAFF. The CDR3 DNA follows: TGTGCCAGCAGGATGGAACCAGGGGGACCCACTGAAGCTTTCTTT.

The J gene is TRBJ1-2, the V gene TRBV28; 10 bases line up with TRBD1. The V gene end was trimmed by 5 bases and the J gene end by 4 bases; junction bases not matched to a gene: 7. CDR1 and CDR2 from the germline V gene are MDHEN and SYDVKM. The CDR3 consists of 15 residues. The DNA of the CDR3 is TGTGCCAGCAGTACCCCGGGACAGGGGTTCTATGGCTACACCTTC. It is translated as CASSTPGQGFYGYTF.

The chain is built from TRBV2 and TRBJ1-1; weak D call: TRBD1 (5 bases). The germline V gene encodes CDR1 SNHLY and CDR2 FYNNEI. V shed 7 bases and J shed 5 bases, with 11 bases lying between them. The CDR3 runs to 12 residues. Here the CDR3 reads CASTPRGTEAFF. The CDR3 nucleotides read TGTGCCAGCACCCCACGGGGGACTGAAGCTTTCTTT.

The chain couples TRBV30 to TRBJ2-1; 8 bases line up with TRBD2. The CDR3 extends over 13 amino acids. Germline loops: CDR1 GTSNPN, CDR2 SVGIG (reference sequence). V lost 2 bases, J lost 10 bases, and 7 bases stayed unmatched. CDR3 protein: CAWSYGGGLEQFF. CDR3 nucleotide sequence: TGTGCCTGGAGTTACGGGGGGGGACTGGAGCAGTTCTTC.

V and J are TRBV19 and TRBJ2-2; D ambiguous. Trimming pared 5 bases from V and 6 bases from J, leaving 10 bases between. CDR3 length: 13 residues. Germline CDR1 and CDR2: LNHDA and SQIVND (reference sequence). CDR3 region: CASSRRLAGELFF. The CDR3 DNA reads TGTGCCAGTAGTCGTCGGTTAGCCGGGGAGCTGTTTTTT.

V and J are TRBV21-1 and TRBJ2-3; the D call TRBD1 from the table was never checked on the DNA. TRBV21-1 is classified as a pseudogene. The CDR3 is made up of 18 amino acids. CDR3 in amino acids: CASSKGSIRDRDADTQYF. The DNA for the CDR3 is TGTGCCAGCAGCAAAGGTTCCATTCGGGACAGGGATGCAGATACGCAGTATTTT.

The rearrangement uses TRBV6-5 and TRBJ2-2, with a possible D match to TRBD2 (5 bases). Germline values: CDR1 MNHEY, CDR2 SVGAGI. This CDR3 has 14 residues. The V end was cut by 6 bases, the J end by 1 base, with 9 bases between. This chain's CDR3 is CASRASGNTGELFF. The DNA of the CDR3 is TGTGCCAGCAGGGCGAGCGGGAACACCGGGGAGCTGTTTTTT.

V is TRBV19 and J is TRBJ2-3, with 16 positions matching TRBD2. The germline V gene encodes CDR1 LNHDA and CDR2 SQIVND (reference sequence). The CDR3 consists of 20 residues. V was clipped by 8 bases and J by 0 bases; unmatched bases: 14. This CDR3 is CASQAPPGTSGRGSTDTQYF. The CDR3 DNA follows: TGTGCCAGTCAGGCCCCACCAGGGACTAGCGGGAGGGGTAGCACAGATACGCAGTATTTT.

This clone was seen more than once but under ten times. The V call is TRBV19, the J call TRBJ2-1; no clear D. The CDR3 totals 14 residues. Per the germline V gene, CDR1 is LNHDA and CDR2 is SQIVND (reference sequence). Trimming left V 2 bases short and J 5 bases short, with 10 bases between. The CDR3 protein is CASSIIAQNNEQFF. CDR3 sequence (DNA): TGTGCCAGTAGTATAATCGCCCAGAACAATGAGCAGTTCTTC.

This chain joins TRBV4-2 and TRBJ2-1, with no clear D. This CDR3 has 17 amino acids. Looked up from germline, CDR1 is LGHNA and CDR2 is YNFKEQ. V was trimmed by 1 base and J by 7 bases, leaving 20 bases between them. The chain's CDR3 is CASSQATGGLIRNEQFF. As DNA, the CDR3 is TGTGCCAGCAGCCAAGCAACCGGCGGCCTGATACGTAATGAGCAGTTCTTC.

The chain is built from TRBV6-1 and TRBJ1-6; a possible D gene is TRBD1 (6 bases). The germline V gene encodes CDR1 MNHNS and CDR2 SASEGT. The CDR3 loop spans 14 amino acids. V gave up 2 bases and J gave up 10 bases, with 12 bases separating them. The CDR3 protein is CASSETGSGSPLHF. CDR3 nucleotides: TGTGCCAGCAGTGAAACAGGGTCTGGATCACCCCTCCACTTT.

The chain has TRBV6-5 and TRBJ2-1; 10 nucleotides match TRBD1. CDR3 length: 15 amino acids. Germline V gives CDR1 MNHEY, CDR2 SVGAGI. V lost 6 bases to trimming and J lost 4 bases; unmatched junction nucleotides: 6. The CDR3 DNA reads TGTGCCAGCAGCGCCGGGACAGGGGATTACAATGAGCAGTTCTTC. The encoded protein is CASSAGTGDYNEQFF.

This CDR3 is CSVEDSAGQGLGQYF. CDR3 sequence (DNA): TGCAGCGTTGAAGATTCGGCTGGACAGGGTTTGGGGCAGTACTTC. V gene TRBV29-1 combines with J gene TRBJ2-7, with TRBD1 matching 8 bases. V was clipped by 0 bases and J by 9 bases; unmatched bases: 13. Germline loops: CDR1 SQVTM, CDR2 ANQGSEA. The length of the CDR3 is 15 residues.

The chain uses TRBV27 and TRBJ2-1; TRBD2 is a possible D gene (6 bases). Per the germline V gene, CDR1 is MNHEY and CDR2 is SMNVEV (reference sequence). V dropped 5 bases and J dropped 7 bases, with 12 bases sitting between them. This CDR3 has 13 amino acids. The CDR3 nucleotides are TGTGCCAGCAGTACTAGCAGGTTAAATGAGCAGTTCTTC. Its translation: CASSTSRLNEQFF.

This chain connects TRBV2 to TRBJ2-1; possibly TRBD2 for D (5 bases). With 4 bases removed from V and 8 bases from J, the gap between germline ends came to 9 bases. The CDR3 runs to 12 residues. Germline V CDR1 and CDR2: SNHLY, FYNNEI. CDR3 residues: CASSVKRDEQFF. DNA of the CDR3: TGTGCCAGCAGTGTCAAGAGGGATGAGCAGTTCTTC. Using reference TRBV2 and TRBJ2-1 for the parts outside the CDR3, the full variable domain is EPEVTQTPSHQVTQMGQEVILRCVPISNHLYFYWYRQILGQKVEFLVSFYNNEISEKSEIFDDQFSVERPDGSNFTLKIRSTKLEDSAMYFCASSVKRDEQFFGPGTRLTVL.

The CDR3 nucleotides are TGCGCCAGCAGCTTGGACTCAACCAAAAACATTCAGTACTTC. Protein sequence: CASSLDSTKNIQYF. This chain connects TRBV5-1 to TRBJ2-4, with unresolved D. CDR3 length equals 14 residues. Germline loops: CDR1 SGHRS, CDR2 YFSETQ. V lost 0 bases and J 2 bases, leaving 6 bases between the germline ends. Filled out from reference TRBV5-1 and TRBJ2-4, the complete variable domain reads KAGVTQTPRYLIKTRGQQVTLSCSPISGHRSVSWYQQTPGQGLQFLFEYFSETQRNKGNFPGRFSGRQFSNSRSEMNVSTLELGDSALYLCASSLDSTKNIQYFGAGTRLSVL.

CDR3 nucleotides: TGTGCCAGCAGCTTACTCCCTAGCGGTCCCCTCTCGAACACCGGGGAGCTGTTTTTT. It is translated as CASSLLPSGPLSNTGELFF. J is TRBJ2-2 and V is TRBV7-6; 7 bases line up with TRBD2. With V trimmed by 2 bases and J by 0 bases, 12 bases remained unmatched. The CDR3 has 19 amino acids. Germline CDR1 SGHVS, CDR2 FNYEAQ.

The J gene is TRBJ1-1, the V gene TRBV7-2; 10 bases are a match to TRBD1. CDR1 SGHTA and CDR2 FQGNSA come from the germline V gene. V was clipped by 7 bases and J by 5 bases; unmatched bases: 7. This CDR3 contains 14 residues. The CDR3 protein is CASKLTGGKTEAFF. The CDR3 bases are TGTGCCAGCAAGTTGACAGGGGGCAAGACTGAAGCTTTCTTT. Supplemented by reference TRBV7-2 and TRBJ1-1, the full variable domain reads GAGVSQSPSNKVTEKGKDVELRCDPISGHTALYWYRQSLGQGLEFLIYFQGNSAPDKSGLPSDRFSAERTGGSVSTLTIQRTQQEDSAVYLCASKLTGGKTEAFFGQGTRLTVV.

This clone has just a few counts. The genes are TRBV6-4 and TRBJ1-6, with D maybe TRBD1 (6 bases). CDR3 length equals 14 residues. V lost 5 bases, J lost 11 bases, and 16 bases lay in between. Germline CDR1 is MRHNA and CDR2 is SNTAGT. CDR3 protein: CASSSGQLGAPLHF. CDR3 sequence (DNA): TGTGCCAGCAGTTCGGGACAACTCGGGGCACCCCTCCACTTT.